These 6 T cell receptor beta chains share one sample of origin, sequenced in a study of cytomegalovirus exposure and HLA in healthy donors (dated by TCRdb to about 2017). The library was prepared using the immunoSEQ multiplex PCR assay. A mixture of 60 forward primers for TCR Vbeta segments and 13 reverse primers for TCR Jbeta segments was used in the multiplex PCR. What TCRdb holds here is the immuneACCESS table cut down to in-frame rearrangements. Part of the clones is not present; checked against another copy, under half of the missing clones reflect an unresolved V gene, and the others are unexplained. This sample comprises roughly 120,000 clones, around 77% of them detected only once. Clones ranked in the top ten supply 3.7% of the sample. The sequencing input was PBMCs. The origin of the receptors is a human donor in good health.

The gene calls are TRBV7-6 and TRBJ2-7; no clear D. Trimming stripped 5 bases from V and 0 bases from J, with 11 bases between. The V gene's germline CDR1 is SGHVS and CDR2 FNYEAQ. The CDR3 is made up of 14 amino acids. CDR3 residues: CASSQVRSSYEQYF. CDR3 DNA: TGTGCCAGCAGCCAAGTACGCAGCTCCTACGAGCAGTACTTC. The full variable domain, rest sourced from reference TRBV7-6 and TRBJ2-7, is GAGVSQSPRYKVTKRGQDVALRCDPISGHVSLYWYRQALGQGPEFLTYFNYEAQQDKSGLPNDRFSAERPEGSISTLTIQRTEQRDSAMYRCASSQVRSSYEQYFGPGTRLTVT.

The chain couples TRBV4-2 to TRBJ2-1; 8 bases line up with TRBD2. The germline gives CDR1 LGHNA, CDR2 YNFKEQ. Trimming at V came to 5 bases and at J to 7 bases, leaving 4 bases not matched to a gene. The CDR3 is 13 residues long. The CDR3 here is CASSTGGPNEQFF. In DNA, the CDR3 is TGTGCCAGCAGCACGGGAGGGCCGAATGAGCAGTTCTTC.

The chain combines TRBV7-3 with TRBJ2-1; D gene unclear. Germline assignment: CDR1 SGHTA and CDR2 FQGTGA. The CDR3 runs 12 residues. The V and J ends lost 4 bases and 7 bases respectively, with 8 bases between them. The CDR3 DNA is TGTGCCAGCAGCTCCCTGGAGAATGAGCAGTTCTTC. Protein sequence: CASSSLENEQFF.

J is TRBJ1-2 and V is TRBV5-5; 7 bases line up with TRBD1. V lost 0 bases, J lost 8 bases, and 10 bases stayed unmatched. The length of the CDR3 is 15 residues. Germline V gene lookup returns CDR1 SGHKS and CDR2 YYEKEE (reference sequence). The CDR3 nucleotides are TGTGCCAGCAGCTTGGCCAGACAGGGAATGGTCGGCTACACCTTC. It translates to CASSLARQGMVGYTF.

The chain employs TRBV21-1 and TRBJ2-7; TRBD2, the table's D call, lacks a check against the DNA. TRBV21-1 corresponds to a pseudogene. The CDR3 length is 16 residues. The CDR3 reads CASSKRGGGGSDEQYF. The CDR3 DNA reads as TGTGCCAGCAGCAAAAGAGGGGGGGGCGGGAGTGACGAGCAGTACTTC.

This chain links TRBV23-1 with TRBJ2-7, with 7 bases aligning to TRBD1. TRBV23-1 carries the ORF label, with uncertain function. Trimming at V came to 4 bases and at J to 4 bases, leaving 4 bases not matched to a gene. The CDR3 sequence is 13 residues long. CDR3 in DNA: TGCGCCAGCAGTCGGTACAGGGGTTACGAGCAGTACTTC. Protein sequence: CASSRYRGYEQYF.